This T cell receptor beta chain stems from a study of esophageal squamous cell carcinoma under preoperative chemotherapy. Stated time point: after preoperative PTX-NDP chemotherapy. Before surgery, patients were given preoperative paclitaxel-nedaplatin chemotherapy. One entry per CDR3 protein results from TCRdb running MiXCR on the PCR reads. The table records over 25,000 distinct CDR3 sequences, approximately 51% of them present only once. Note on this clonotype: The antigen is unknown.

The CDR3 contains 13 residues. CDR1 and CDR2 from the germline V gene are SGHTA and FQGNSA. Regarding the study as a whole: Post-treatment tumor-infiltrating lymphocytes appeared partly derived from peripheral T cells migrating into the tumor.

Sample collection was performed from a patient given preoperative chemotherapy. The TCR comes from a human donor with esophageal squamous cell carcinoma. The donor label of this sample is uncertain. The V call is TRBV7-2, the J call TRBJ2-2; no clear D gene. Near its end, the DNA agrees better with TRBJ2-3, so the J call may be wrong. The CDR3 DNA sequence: TGTGCCAGCAGCTTAATGAACACCGGTGCGCAGTATTTT. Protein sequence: CASSLMNTGAQYF.